This TCR beta chain was obtained from a study of blood T cell repertoires in COVID-19. Study-wide context: Sample material is recorded as cDNA or gDNA derived from T cells, B-cell-depleted T cells, or PBMCs.

Data came from immunoSEQ multiplex PCR; TCRdb stores just in-frame clones and leaves some out. The table records approximately 340,000 clones, approximately 88% of them present only once. Trimming cost V 4 bases and J 6 bases; bases outside gene matches: 6. In germline, CDR1 is SGHTA, CDR2 FQGNSA. The CDR3 spans 15 residues. The Seattle patients, enrolled during active infection, were followed longitudinally. The V call is TRBV7-2, the J call TRBJ1-4; 9 bases are shared with TRBD1. The clonotype originates from a man aged 25-45 years with COVID-19, enrolled during active disease. Sample: peripheral blood. The CDR3 nucleotides read TGTGCCAGCAGCTCAACACAGGGGGCGCATGAAAAACTGTTTTTT. Translating it yields CASSSTQGAHEKLFF.